The next 17 T cell receptor beta chains were all read from a single sample in a study of shared clonotypes between healthy human individuals. Sequencing was performed with immunoSEQ multiplex PCR; in TCRdb, only in-frame clones are kept and a portion is missing. The table lists 1.4 million to 1.5 million clones, roughly 96% of them singletons. Sequencing was performed on naive CD4+ T cells sorted from blood. As to subset: CD45RA+ positively selected. These receptors were obtained from a man younger than 45 in good health.

The chain recombines TRBV4-3 with TRBJ1-1; TRBD1 matches at 7 bases. Losses at the gene ends were 3 bases for V and 0 bases for J; bases not matched to a gene: 10. Germline lookup yields CDR1 LGHNA and CDR2 YSLEER. There are 17 residues in the CDR3. CDR3 loop: CASSQRATGEVNTEAFF. CDR3 bases: TGCGCCAGCAGCCAGAGGGCTACAGGGGAGGTGAACACTGAAGCTTTCTTT.

The V call is TRBV7-3, the J call TRBJ2-1; TRBD2 agrees at 8 bases. The germline CDR1 and CDR2 sequences are SGHTA and FQGTGA. The V gene end was trimmed by 5 bases and the J gene end by 10 bases; junction bases not matched to a gene: 19. CDR3 length equals 17 residues. In DNA form, the CDR3 reads TGTGCCAGCAGCATACCACAGGGTCAGGCGGGAGGAGGCGAGCAGTTCTTC. It translates to CASSIPQGQAGGGEQFF.

The rearrangement joins TRBV5-1 to TRBJ2-4; the D gene is possibly TRBD1 (6 bases). The ends were cut back, 4 bases at V and 7 bases at J, with 21 bases in the middle. This CDR3 contains 16 residues. The V gene's germline CDR1 is SGHRS and CDR2 YFSETQ. The DNA of the CDR3 is TGCGCCAGCAGCGTCGGAACAGGGACGAGTAGTAACATTCAGTACTTC. It translates to CASSVGTGTSSNIQYF.

The V and J genes are TRBV29-1 and TRBJ2-5; TRBD1 might be the D (5 bases). CDR3 length: 14 amino acids. Looked up from germline, CDR1 is SQVTM and CDR2 is ANQGSEA. V was cut by 4 bases and J by 7 bases, with 19 bases left in between. The CDR3 nucleotides read TGCAGCGTTGTGGGGCTAGAGAGGAGTGGGACCCAGTACTTC. The encoded protein is CSVVGLERSGTQYF.

The chain employs TRBV5-4 and TRBJ1-1; D ambiguous. V was trimmed by 0 bases and J by 6 bases, leaving 6 bases between them. CDR3 length equals 12 residues. Per germline, CDR1 SGHNT and CDR2 YYREEE (reference sequence). CDR3 sequence: CASSLDVSEAFF. Here the CDR3 DNA reads TGTGCCAGCAGCTTGGACGTGTCTGAAGCTTTCTTT. Combining the CDR3 with reference TRBV5-4 and TRBJ1-1 gives the whole variable domain ETGVTQSPTHLIKTRGQQVTLRCSSQSGHNTVSWYQQALGQGPQFIFQYYREEENGRGNFPPRFSGLQFPNYSSELNVNALELDDSALYLCASSLDVSEAFFGQGTRLTVV.

The CDR3 nucleotides are TGTGCCAGCTCACCCTCTCTACAGACTTTGAACACCGGGGAGCTGTTTTTT. Translating it yields CASSPSLQTLNTGELFF. The V call is TRBV18, the J call TRBJ2-2; D remains unclear. CDR3 size: 17 residues. Trimming left V 3 bases short and J 1 base short, with 15 bases between. Looked up from germline, CDR1 is KGHSH and CDR2 is LQKENI.

J is TRBJ1-3 and V is TRBV11-2; 8 bases line up with TRBD1. Trimming took 5 bases from V and 4 from J; bases not matched to a gene: 7. The CDR3 contains 15 residues. Germline V lookup: CDR1 SGHAT, CDR2 FQNNGV. The CDR3 loop is CASSQRPGGGNTIYF. CDR3 DNA sequence: TGTGCCAGCAGCCAGAGGCCAGGGGGCGGAAACACCATATATTTT.

This chain links TRBV5-1 with TRBJ1-5, with D unclear. From germline, CDR1 is SGHRS and CDR2 YFSETQ. V lost 0 bases, J lost 4 bases, and 11 bases lay in between. CDR3 size: 15 residues. The CDR3 DNA reads as TGCGCCAGCAGCTTGGAAGTAGGGCTTAATCAGCCCCAGCATTTT. Its protein product is CASSLEVGLNQPQHF.

V and J are TRBV28 and TRBJ1-1; no reliable D call. The V end was cut by 5 bases, the J end by 6 bases, with 13 bases between. CDR1 and CDR2 from the germline V gene are MDHEN and SYDVKM. The CDR3 runs to 13 residues. DNA for the CDR3: TGTGCCAGCAGTCCTCCATTGGAACCTGAAGCTTTCTTT. This codes for CASSPPLEPEAFF.

This chain's CDR3 is CASSSGPSGRPESSNEQFF. CDR3 DNA sequence: TGTGCCAGCAGCTCGGGTCCTAGCGGGAGGCCTGAGTCTTCGAATGAGCAGTTCTTC. The gene calls are TRBV5-4 and TRBJ2-1; 11 bases match TRBD2. V lost 3 bases and J lost 7; bases outside the gene matches: 18. This CDR3 spans 19 amino acids. CDR1 and CDR2 from the germline V gene are SGHNT and YYREEE (reference sequence).

This clone was recorded once. The CDR3 DNA reads as TGTGCCAGCAAAGCAGGGGCGGGTGGCTACACCTTC. Translation: CASKAGAGGYTF. The chain links TRBV28 to TRBJ1-2; a weak D match, TRBD1 (6 bases). CDR3 length equals 12 residues. Trimming pared 7 bases from V and 7 bases from J, leaving 13 bases between. Germline CDR1 MDHEN, CDR2 SYDVKM.

This chain connects TRBV10-3 to TRBJ2-1; 16 nucleotides agree with TRBD2. The CDR3 is 17 amino acids. CDR1 is ENHRY and CDR2 is SYGVKD in the germline V gene. The V segment lost 10 bases and the J segment 0 bases; nucleotides outside the gene matches: 6. This CDR3 is CATLGLAGGGSYNEQFF. The DNA of the CDR3 is TGTGCCACCCTGGGACTAGCGGGAGGGGGCTCCTACAATGAGCAGTTCTTC.

The gene calls are TRBV28 and TRBJ2-1; unclear D gene. The ends were cut back, 6 bases at V and 1 base at J, with 19 bases in the middle. CDR1 and CDR2 from the germline V gene are MDHEN and SYDVKM. This CDR3 contains 17 residues. The CDR3 loop is CASRSTYKLTSYNEQFF. The CDR3 coding sequence is TGTGCCAGCAGGTCCACTTACAAGCTGACATCCTACAATGAGCAGTTCTTC.

This chain joins TRBV4-3 and TRBJ1-4; tentatively, D is TRBD1 (5 bases). From germline, CDR1 is LGHNA and CDR2 YSLEER. Trimming took 1 base from V and 8 from J, leaving 17 bases between them. CDR3 length equals 16 residues. This CDR3 reads CASSQVVGGYGEKLFF. In DNA form, the CDR3 reads TGCGCCAGCAGCCAAGTAGTTGGGGGTTATGGGGAAAAACTGTTTTTT.

This sequence joins TRBV19 and TRBJ2-1; D remains unclear. The V end was cut by 5 bases, the J end by 0 bases, with 14 bases between. The germline CDR1 and CDR2 sequences are LNHDA and SQIVND (reference sequence). This CDR3 has 16 amino acids. The CDR3 DNA is TGTGCCAGTAGTTCCTCAATTATTAGCTCCTACAATGAGCAGTTCTTC. This translates into CASSSSIISSYNEQFF.

As regards this clone: Other nucleotide sequences in the sample specify the same CDR3. The gene calls are TRBV5-1 and TRBJ2-2, with a tentative D call TRBD2 (5 bases). The CDR3 spans 14 residues. Trimming shortened V by 0 bases and J by 2 bases, and 5 bases separated the two germline ends. Germline CDR1 is SGHRS and CDR2 is YFSETQ. CDR3 loop: CASSLAGNTGELFF. CDR3 DNA: TGCGCCAGCAGCTTGGCGGGAAACACCGGGGAGCTGTTTTTT.

The chain has TRBV18 and TRBJ2-7; D is possibly TRBD1 (6 bases). From germline, CDR1 is KGHSH and CDR2 LQKENI. The CDR3 is 13 amino acids. Trimming removed 5 bases from V and 3 bases from J, with 11 bases in between. CDR3 protein: CASSSTGIYEQYF. The CDR3 region has the DNA TGTGCCAGCTCATCTACAGGGATCTACGAGCAGTACTTC.